This paragraph reports one TCR beta chain. This clone has a handful of counts. Its antigen remains undetermined. No base-level quality is on record; no much larger clone is a single base apart. All of the isolated RNA was reverse transcribed with the High Capacity cDNA Reverse Transcription Kit, so expressed TCRB transcripts were sequenced. Deep immunoSEQ sequencing was performed on naive, central memory and regulatory T cell samples, with an average of about 3.6 million total reads per sample. Sorted cells were lysed in RLT buffer, and RNA was extracted using DNase-treated RNeasy Micro or Mini kits according to cell number. To prevent cross-contamination, each cell subset was processed individually, whereas patient and healthy donor samples were processed jointly. The immunoSEQ multiplex PCR was used to amplify TCRB sequences from cDNA, generating 87-bp fragments that spanned the CDR3 region. Sequencing of the amplicons was performed on the Illumina HiSeq platform. From the authors' description of their analysis: Synthetic template baselines were used to correct PCR bias computationally, reads within Hamming distance 2 were collapsed, and singletons that could not be merged were discarded. Reads were aligned against IMGT to assign V, D and J genes, CDR3 length and insertions or deletions at six rearrangement sites. Clonotype counts were normalized to sorted cell number within each subset before computing true diversity and Gini coefficients with the tcR R package. Repertoire sharing was quantified using the overlap coefficient calculated on TCRB nucleotide sequences. As a proxy for the pre-selection repertoire, out-of-frame TCRB sequences from naive cells were analyzed. TCRdb holds this immuneACCESS table with in-frame rearrangements only. Some clones are missing; in checked studies, unresolved V genes explain under half, and the rest has no known cause. V and J calls plus clone size are reproduced from that table; the DNA served to infer D and trimming. Present in this sample are hundreds of thousands of clones, 11% to 15% of which were seen just once. In total, the top ten clones hold 0.04% of the sample.

Each donor gave one peripheral blood draw, averaging approximately 0.12 L, which was collected into heparinised tubes. A BD FACSAria II was used to sort naive, central memory, regulatory and stem cell-like memory CD4+ T cells with a panel that included CD45RO, CCR7, CD25, CD127, CD95 and CD27. Every sorted population had a purity above 95%. PBMCs were separated immediately by Lymphoprep density gradient centrifugation and were stained directly, without being cultured. To minimize batch effects, samples were stained and sorted in pairs, one healthy donor with one patient per experiment. From its cysteine to its phenylalanine, the CDR3 spans 15 amino acids. The CDR3 DNA has 45 bases and is translated from base 1. According to the germline V gene, CDR1 reads SGHTA and CDR2 reads FQGNSA. V and J are truncated by 7 bases and 3 bases respectively, leaving an intervening sequence of 17 bases. This specimen comes from a study of beta chain features in type 1 diabetes (dated by TCRdb to the late 2010s). For the wider study: Patients and healthy donors did not differ in mean age, gender distribution, total cell number or subset yield. A total of 100 million to 110 million sorted cells were examined across all samples, and a strong correlation was observed between cell number per subset and RNA yield. The study compared the TCRB repertoires of sorted circulating CD4+ T cell subsets in recently diagnosed type 1 diabetes patients with those in matched healthy donors. Whereas all 30 or so donors provided naive and central memory subsets, regulatory and stem cell-like memory subsets were isolated from just 8 patients and about 8 healthy donors.

Here is what the overall study found, with its caveats: A moderate but significant shortening of TCRB CDR3 length was observed in type 1 diabetes patients in all four CD4+ subsets. HLA sub-analyses involved small numbers of individuals, so any influence of HLA type on TCRB rearrangement remained unresolved. PCR may preferentially amplify shorter templates, but because patient and control samples were amplified and corrected together, any resulting skew would affect both groups equally. Because cDNA was sequenced instead of genomic DNA, activated cells with high expression could be over-represented, although the groups did not differ in activation or CD3 levels. At VDJ recombination sites, patients with type 1 diabetes made fewer insertions and deleted more nucleotides, a pattern implying thymic rearrangement abnormalities. The naive, central memory and regulatory TCRB repertoires appeared to resemble one another more closely among patients than among healthy donors.

The clonotype comes from a man between 18 and 35 years old with type 1 diabetes. The material sequenced was naive CD4+ T cells from blood. Taken with the paper, the label for cell subset or site translates to: true naive CD4+ T cells. Recombination linked TRBV7-2 to TRBJ2-3, with TRBD2 as a weak D call on 6 bases. The CDR3 amino acid sequence is: CASTPPPLATDTQYF. The DNA reads as follows: TGTGCCAGCACCCCTCCCCCACTAGCTACAGATACGCAGTATTTT.